This T cell receptor beta chain appears in the sequencing data of a study of cytomegalovirus exposure and HLA in healthy donors (TCRdb year 2017). Notes on the research overall: According to an earlier analysis of around 600 of the donors, 150 million to 200 million T cells yielded 95 million to 140 million unique TCR beta sequences and around 280 Gb of sequence data. An early release that covered some 630 HLA-typed donors contained around 330 gigabases of sequencing data and roughly 84 million unique TCR sequences. Among the roughly 400 genotyped donors, under 90% belonged to the genetic ancestry cluster associated with self-reported Caucasian donors. The aim of the study was to test whether cataloging public T cell receptors could identify signatures of past pathogen exposure. The T cell repertoires of roughly 660 subjects were profiled by immunosequencing and related to cytomegalovirus serostatus. In addition to the first cohort of roughly 700 subjects, a separate validation cohort of 120 different subjects was used. To predict cytomegalovirus infection status, the study combined high-throughput TCR immunosequencing, statistical association of individual TCRs with disease status, and machine learning. In a later analysis, previously published TCR beta repertoires from fewer than 750 donors were re-analyzed and high-resolution HLA genotyping was added so that TCR occurrence patterns could be studied. The later analysis used no new phenotypic data to find candidate immune exposures, relying instead on TCR beta sequences and their occurrence across donors. An earlier analysis of several hundred of the donors applied high-throughput TCR beta sequencing to assess whether each TCR beta V gene segment acted as functional or pseudogenic. Donor age, sex, ethnicity and CMV serostatus were collected together with the repertoire data. A later genetic analysis used genome-wide SNP genotypes for about 55% of the 666 donors, treating that subset as a discovery cohort. Every repertoire in the discovery cohort had been generated on one and the same sequencing platform. Class I and class II HLA loci were covered by the typing at four-digit resolution. The number of typed donors differed by locus: roughly 629-640 for A, B, C, DRB1 and DQB1; 522 for DQA1; roughly 600 for DPA1; and roughly 490 for DPB1. Several DR-DQ haplotypes were handled as single units for association and clustering because linkage in the cohort was strong. Among roughly 400 genotyped donors of the cohort, an average of approximately 240,000 unique TCR beta nucleotide sequences were sequenced per donor, about a sixth of them non-productive.

Note on this clone: There is no known antigen for this receptor. No base quality values were provided; no much bigger clone lies one nucleotide off.

There are 19 amino acids in the CDR3, from cysteine to phenylalanine inclusive. Only CDR3 DNA remains: 57 bases, in frame from the first base. Based on the germline V gene, the CDR1 and CDR2 sequences are LGHNA and YSLEER. V is cut back by 0 bases and J by 0 bases, with 11 bases in the junction unmatched. The cohort comprised several hundred healthy bone marrow donors. All cohort members were sampled while nominally healthy, although unrecorded immune exposures were likely present. The donor tested CMV seronegative and was one of the 352 seronegative cohort members. Each donor provided a peripheral blood sample, and peripheral blood mononuclear cells were used for TCR beta sequencing. The Qiagen DNeasy Blood Extraction Kit was used to extract genomic DNA from the blood cell samples. What the research found in general, with its limitations: Several of the top co-occurrence clusters appeared to be linked to parvovirus B19, influenza, CMV and Epstein-Barr virus, according to a later analysis. In a later genetic analysis, fewer N-insertions in productive TCRs were reported among donors in an Asian-associated ancestry cluster than the roughly 670-donor mean. The authors suggested that the approach could potentially be extended to other disease states and immunological phenotypes. The study listed 150 to 200 TCR beta chains as associated with cytomegalovirus. In vitro tests confirmed that a few of the cytomegalovirus-associated TCR beta chains recognize cytomegalovirus antigens. Some IMGT-functional V segments, including TRBV6-2 and TRBV6-3, could not be distinguished by the 87-base-pair reads and were therefore excluded. Cytomegalovirus status was reported to be diagnosed by the classifier with high specificity and sensitivity in both the original and validation cohorts. An earlier analysis of around 600 of the donors showed that most TCR beta V segments appeared in productive rearrangements either about 87% or about 30% of the time, which broadly matched IMGT annotations. Because counts were too low, 15 to 20 rarely observed V segments, including chromosome 9 orphons, were excluded from the earlier analysis of under 650 of the donors. A cluster of highly shared sequence variants was judged likely to represent a technical artifact of the sequencing pipeline. A later analysis associated around 16,000 TCR beta sequences with specific HLA alleles at a false discovery rate of 0.05. Strong co-occurrence of HLA alleles, especially DR and DQ, made assigning TCR associations to individual alleles difficult. Because HLA typing was unavailable for some donors at each locus, only the typed subset was used in association tests. CMV serostatus was the only immune exposure information available for the cohort. Presence/absence analyses assumed roughly uniform sequencing depth across donors, an assumption that may not hold. Linkage disequilibrium might explain the correlated functional status among segregating V segments, but an unknown experimental factor could not be excluded. Most TCR sequences were observed very rarely across donors, whereas some public TCRs were present in many individuals. A further reported finding was that TCR beta sequences accurately predicted the HLA-A and HLA-B alleles for most subjects in the first cohort. In a later analysis, TCR association rates were found to vary across HLA loci, with the most associated TCRs seen for DRB1 alleles and the fewest for HLA-C alleles. In a later genetic analysis, a missense DCLRE1C variant was associated with V-gene and J-gene trimming of TCR beta chains, and the association was replicated in an independent cohort. In a later analysis, HLA-associated TCR beta chains were found to be more clonally expanded and to have lower generation probabilities than equally common non-associated chains. In this cohort, only TCR beta chains were sequenced, and detectable features were limited by the absence of alpha or paired-chain data. In a later analysis, most CMV-associated TCR beta chains were found to appear HLA-restricted, with HLA associations seemingly driven largely by CMV exposure.

Receptor amplification or capture employed the immunoSEQ multiplex PCR assay. For the multiplex PCR, a mixture combining 60 forward primers for TCR Vbeta segments and 13 reverse primers for TCR Jbeta segments was used. A multiplex PCR assay on genomic DNA amplified the CDR3 region of rearranged TCR beta genes. The amplified TCR beta libraries were sequenced on the Illumina HiSeq System as 87-base-pair reads. The study's processing was this. A later analysis tallied tens of millions of unique TCR beta chains across the 666 repertoires, and around 9.9 million of those chains were shared by two or more donors. To remove PCR and sequencing errors, raw reads were error-corrected and collapsed into unique sequences using a nearest-neighbor algorithm that merged closely related sequences. CDR3 sequences were aligned to IMGT reference sequences to assign V, D and J gene segments. Each retained sequence needed at least a six-nucleotide match to both a V gene segment and a J gene segment. A rearrangement counted as productive if the CDR3 had no stop codons and remained in frame with V and J, and every other rearrangement counted as non-productive. CDR3 was defined according to IMGT convention as the region running from the second conserved V-encoded cysteine to the conserved J-encoded phenylalanine. The earlier analysis of some 540 of the donors excluded any sequence lacking an unambiguous match to a single V gene segment. In an earlier analysis of 450 to 750 of the donors, a V segment was called functional when productive rearrangements were above 56.7%, and segregating when the standard deviation between donors exceeded 5%. To diagnose cytomegalovirus status from the catalog of TCR beta chain sequences, a statistical classification framework was built. In a later analysis, V and J genes were assigned by comparing TCR nucleotide sequences against IMGT/GENE-DB human TR gene sequences. A later analysis assigned CDR3 sequences and most-parsimonious VDJ recombination scenarios with the TCRdist pipeline. In a later analysis, each TCR beta chain was defined by its CDR3 amino acid sequence together with its V-gene family, and reads lacking a unique V-gene family were excluded. As a way to deal with suspected cross-contamination and a sequencing artifact, a later analysis dropped under 600 nucleotide sequences that were highly shared and had low generation probability. In a later analysis, a clonal expansion index was calculated for each public chain from normalized within-repertoire ranks of inferred template counts. In a later analysis, generation probabilities were computed with a VDJ recombination model fitted to out-of-frame rearrangements, and the resulting probabilities were checked against IGoR. A later analysis scored TCR-TCR, TCR-HLA and TCR-CMV co-occurrence with hypergeometric tests, applying a repertoire-size bias correction to TCR pairs. A later analysis estimated false discovery rates by permuting HLA or CMV assignments 20 times. In a later analysis, co-occurring TCRs were grouped using DBSCAN, and TCRdist sequence similarity was added for clustering within HLA-allele-positive subsets. Repertoires with fewer than 30,000 or more than 120,000 public chains were left out of co-occurrence clustering, as were five repertoires with anomalous nucleotide sharing. In its TCRdb copy, this immuneACCESS table keeps in-frame sequences only and misses some clones. Where compared with another copy, unresolved V genes explain less than half of these, and the others have no known cause. The D gene and trimming were derived from the DNA, and the V and J assignments and clone size from that table. For this sample the table gives around 120,000 clones, of which approximately 82% were detected only once. The top ten constitute under 3.5% of the sample.

The rearrangement joined TRBV4-3 to TRBJ1-3, with 7 bases in between that match TRBD1. The sequence derives from a man aged 50 to 59 in good health and CMV-seronegative. The sample consisted of PBMCs. The nucleotide sequence reads as follows: TGCGCCAGCAGCCAAGAGACATTTAGGGACAGCAGCTCTGGAAACACCATATATTTT. Translated, it reads CASSQETFRDSSSGNTIYF.